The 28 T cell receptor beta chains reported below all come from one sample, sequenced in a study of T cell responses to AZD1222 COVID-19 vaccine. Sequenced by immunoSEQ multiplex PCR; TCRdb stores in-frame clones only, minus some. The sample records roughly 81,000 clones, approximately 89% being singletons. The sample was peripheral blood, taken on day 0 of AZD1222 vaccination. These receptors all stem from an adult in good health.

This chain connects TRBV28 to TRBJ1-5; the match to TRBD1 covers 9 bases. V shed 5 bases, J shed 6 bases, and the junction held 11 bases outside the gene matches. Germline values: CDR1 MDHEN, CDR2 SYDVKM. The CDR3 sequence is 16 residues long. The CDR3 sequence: CASSRRGQGLFQPQHF. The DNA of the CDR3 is TGTGCCAGCAGTCGAAGGGGACAGGGTCTCTTTCAGCCCCAGCATTTT.

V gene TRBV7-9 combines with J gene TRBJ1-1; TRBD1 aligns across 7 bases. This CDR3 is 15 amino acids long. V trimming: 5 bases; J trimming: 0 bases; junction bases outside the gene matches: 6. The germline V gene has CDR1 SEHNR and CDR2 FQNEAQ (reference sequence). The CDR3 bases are TGTGCCAGCAGCGCGGACAGGCCCTTGAACACTGAAGCTTTCTTT. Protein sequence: CASSADRPLNTEAFF.

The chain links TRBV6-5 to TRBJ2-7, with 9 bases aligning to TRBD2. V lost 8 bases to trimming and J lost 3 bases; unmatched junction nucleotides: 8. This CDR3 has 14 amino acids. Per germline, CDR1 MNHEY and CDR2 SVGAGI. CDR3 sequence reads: CASQGSGRVYEQYF. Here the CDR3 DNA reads TGTGCCAGCCAGGGTAGCGGGAGAGTCTACGAGCAGTACTTC.

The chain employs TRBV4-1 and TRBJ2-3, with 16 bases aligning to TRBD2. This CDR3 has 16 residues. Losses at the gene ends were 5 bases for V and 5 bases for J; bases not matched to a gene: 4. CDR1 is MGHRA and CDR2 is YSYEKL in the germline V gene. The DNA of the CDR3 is TGCGCCAGCAGCAAGGGACTAGCGGGGGGGATAGATACGCAGTATTTT. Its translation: CASSKGLAGGIDTQYF.

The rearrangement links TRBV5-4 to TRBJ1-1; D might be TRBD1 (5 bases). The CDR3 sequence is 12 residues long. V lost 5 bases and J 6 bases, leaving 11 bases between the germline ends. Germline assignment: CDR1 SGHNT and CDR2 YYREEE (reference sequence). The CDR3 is CASRYGGSEAFF. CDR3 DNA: TGTGCCAGCAGGTATGGGGGTTCTGAAGCTTTCTTT.

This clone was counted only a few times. For the CDR3, the DNA is TGTGCCAGTGCCGGGACTTCTTTCTACAATGAGCAGTTCTTC. Translating it yields CASAGTSFYNEQFF. The gene calls are TRBV19 and TRBJ2-1, with D tentatively TRBD2 (6 bases). The length of the CDR3 is 14 residues. Germline CDR1 and CDR2: LNHDA and SQIVND (reference sequence). Trimming removed 8 bases at V and 3 bases at J, with 14 bases between.

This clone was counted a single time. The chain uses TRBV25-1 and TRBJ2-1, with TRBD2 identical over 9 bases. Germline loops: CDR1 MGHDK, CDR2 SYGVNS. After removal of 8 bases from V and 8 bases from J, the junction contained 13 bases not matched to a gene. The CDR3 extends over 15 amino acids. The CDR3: CASRPGGAGGYEQFF. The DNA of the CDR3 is TGTGCCAGCCGCCCCGGGGGAGCGGGAGGATATGAGCAGTTCTTC.

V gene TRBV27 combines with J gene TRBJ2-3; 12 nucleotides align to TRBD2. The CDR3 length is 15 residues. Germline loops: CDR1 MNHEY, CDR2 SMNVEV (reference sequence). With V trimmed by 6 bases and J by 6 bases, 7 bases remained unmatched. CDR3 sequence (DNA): TGTGCCAGCAGGCTAGCGGGAGGGCCTGTTGATACGCAGTATTTT. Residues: CASRLAGGPVDTQYF.

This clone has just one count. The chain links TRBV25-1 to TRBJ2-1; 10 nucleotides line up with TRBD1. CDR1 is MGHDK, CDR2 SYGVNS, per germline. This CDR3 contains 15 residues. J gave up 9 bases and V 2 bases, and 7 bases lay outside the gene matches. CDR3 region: CASSERGQGYGEQFF. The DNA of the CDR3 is TGTGCCAGCAGTGAAAGGGGACAGGGGTACGGTGAGCAGTTCTTC.

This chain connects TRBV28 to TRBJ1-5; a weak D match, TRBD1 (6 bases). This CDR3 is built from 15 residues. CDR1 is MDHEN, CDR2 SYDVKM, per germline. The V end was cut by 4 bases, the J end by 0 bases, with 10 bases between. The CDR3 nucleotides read TGTGCCAGCAGTTCCGGGGGGCTTAGCAATCAGCCCCAGCATTTT. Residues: CASSSGGLSNQPQHF.

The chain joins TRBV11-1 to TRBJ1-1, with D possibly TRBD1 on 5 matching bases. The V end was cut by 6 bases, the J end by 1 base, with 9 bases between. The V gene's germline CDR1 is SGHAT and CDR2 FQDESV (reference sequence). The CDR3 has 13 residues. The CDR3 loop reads CASRTRENTEAFF. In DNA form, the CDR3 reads TGTGCCAGCAGGACCAGGGAGAACACTGAAGCTTTCTTT.

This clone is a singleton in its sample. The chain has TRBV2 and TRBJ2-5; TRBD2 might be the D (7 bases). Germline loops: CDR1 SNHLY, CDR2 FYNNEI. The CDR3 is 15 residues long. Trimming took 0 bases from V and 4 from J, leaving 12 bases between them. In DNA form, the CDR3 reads TGTGCCAGCAGTGAAGCTGGCCGGGGGGCAGAGACCCAGTACTTC. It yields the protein CASSEAGRGAETQYF.

Written as DNA, the CDR3 is TGTGCCACCAGTGAGCCCGGGACAGGGAAAGAGACCCAGTACTTC. This gives the protein CATSEPGTGKETQYF. This chain uses TRBV24-1 with TRBJ2-5; 9 bases line up with TRBD1. With V trimmed by 4 bases and J by 3 bases, 5 bases remained unmatched. The CDR3 contains 15 residues. Germline-derived CDR1 and CDR2 are KGHDR and SFDVKD.

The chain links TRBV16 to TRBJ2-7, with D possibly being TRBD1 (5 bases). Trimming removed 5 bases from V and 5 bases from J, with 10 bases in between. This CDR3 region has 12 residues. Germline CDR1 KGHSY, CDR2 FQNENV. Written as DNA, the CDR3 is TGTGCCAGCAGCTTAACAGGCAACGAGCAGTACTTC. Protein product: CASSLTGNEQYF. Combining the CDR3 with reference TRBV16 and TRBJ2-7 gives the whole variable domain GEEVAQTPKHLVRGEGQKAKLYCAPIKGHSYVFWYQQVLKNEFKFLISFQNENVFDETGMPKERFSAKCLPNSPCSLEIQATKLEDSAVYFCASSLTGNEQYFGPGTRLTVT.

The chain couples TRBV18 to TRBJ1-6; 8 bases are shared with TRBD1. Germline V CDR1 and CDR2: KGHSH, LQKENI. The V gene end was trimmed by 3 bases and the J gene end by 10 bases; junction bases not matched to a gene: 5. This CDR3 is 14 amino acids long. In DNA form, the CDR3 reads TGTGCCAGCTCACCTGACAGGGGAGTCTCACCCCTCCACTTT. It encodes CASSPDRGVSPLHF.

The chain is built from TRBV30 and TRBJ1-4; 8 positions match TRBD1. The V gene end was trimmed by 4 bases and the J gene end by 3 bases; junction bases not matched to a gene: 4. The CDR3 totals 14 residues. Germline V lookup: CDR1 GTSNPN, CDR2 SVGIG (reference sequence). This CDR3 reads CAWTPGGPNEKLFF. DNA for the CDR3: TGTGCCTGGACCCCAGGGGGCCCTAATGAAAAACTGTTTTTT.

This CDR3 is CASSATGGYYNEQFF. CDR3 DNA sequence: TGTGCCAGCAGCGCGACAGGGGGCTACTACAATGAGCAGTTCTTC. The V gene is TRBV9, the J gene TRBJ2-1; 10 bases are shared with TRBD1. V gave up 3 bases and J gave up 3 bases; unmatched junction bases: 3. Germline V CDR1 and CDR2: SGDLS, YYNGEE. The CDR3 has 15 residues.

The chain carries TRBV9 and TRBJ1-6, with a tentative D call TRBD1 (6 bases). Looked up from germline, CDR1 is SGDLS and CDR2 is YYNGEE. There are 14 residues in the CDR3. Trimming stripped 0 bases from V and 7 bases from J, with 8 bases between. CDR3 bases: TGTGCCAGCAGCGTAGACAGGGTAAATTCACCCCTCCACTTT. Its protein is CASSVDRVNSPLHF.

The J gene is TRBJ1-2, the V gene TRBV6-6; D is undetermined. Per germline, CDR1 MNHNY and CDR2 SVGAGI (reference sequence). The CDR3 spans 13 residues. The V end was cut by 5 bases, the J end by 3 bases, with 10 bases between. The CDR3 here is CASSAAAYYGYTF. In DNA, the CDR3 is TGTGCCAGCAGTGCCGCGGCTTACTATGGCTACACCTTC.

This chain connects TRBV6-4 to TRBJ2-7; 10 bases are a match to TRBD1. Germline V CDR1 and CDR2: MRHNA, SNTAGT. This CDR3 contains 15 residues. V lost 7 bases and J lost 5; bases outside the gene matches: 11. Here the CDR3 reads CASILGTGAYNEQYF. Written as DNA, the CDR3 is TGTGCCAGCATCCTGGGGACAGGGGCATACAACGAGCAGTACTTC.

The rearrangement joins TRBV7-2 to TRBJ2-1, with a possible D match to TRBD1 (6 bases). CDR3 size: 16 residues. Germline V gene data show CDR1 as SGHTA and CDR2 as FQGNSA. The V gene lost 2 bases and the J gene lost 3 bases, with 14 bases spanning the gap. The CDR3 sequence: CASSLIGGRGYNEQFF. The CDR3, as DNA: TGTGCCAGCAGCTTAATCGGAGGCAGGGGCTACAATGAGCAGTTCTTC. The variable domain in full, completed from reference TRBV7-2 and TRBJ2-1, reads GAGVSQSPSNKVTEKGKDVELRCDPISGHTALYWYRQSLGQGLEFLIYFQGNSAPDKSGLPSDRFSAERTGGSVSTLTIQRTQQEDSAVYLCASSLIGGRGYNEQFFGPGTRLTVL.

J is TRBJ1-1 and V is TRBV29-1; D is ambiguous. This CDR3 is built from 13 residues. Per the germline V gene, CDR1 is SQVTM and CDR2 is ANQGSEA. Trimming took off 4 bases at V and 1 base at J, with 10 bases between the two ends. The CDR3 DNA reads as TGCAGCGTTGCGAGGACGGAGAACACTGAAGCTTTCTTT. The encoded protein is CSVARTENTEAFF.

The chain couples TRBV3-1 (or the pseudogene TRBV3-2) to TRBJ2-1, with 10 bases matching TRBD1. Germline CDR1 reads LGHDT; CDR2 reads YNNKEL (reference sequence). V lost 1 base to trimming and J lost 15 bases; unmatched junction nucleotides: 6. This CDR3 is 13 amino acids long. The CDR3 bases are TGTGCCAGCAGCCAAGGGGACAGGGGAGGAGGGTTCTTC. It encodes CASSQGDRGGGFF.

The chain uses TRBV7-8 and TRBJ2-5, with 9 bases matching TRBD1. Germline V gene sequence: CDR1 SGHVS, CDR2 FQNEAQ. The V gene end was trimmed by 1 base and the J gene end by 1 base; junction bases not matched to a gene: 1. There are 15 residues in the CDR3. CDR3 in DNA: TGTGCCAGCAGCTTAGGGGACAGGGTCCAAGAGACCCAGTACTTC. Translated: CASSLGDRVQETQYF.

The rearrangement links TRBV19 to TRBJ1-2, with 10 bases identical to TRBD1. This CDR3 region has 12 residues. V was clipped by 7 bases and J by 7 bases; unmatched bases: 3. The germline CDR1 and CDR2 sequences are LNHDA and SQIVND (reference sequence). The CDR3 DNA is TGTGCCAGTACCCGGACAGGGGGTGGCTACACCTTC. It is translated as CASTRTGGGYTF.

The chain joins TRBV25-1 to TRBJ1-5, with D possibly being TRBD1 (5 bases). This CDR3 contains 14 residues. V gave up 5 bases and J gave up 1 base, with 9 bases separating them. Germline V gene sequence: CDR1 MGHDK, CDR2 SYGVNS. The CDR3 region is CASSPGGSNQPQHF. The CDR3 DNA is TGTGCCAGCAGTCCCGGGGGGAGCAATCAGCCCCAGCATTTT.

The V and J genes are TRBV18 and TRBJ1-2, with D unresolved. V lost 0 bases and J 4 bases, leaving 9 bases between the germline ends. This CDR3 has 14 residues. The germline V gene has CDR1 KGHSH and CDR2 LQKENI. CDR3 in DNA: TGTGCCAGCTCACCACCCGCCGGGTTCTATGGCTACACCTTC. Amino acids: CASSPPAGFYGYTF.

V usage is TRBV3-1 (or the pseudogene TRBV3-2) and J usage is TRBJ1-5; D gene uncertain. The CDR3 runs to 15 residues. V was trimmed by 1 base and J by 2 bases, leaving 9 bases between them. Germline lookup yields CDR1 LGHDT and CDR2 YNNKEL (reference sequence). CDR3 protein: CASSQGRIGNQPQHF. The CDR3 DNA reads TGTGCCAGCAGCCAAGGCAGGATCGGCAATCAGCCCCAGCATTTT.